These 20 T cell receptor beta chains came from one sample sequenced in a study of blood T cell repertoires in COVID-19. Only in-frame clones appear in the TCRdb table, and some are missing; sequencing was by immunoSEQ multiplex PCR. The data contain approximately 500,000 clones, 89% of them singletons. Sequences were obtained from peripheral blood. Receptors were obtained from a young man with COVID-19, enrolled during active disease.

The chain recombines TRBV5-1 with TRBJ1-3, with 7 bases lining up with TRBD1. This CDR3 region has 17 residues. Germline lookup yields CDR1 SGHRS and CDR2 YFSETQ. The trim removed 4 bases at V and 1 base at J, leaving 11 bases unmatched. Here the CDR3 DNA reads TGCGCCAGCAGCCCCGGACCACAGGGGATTTCTGGAAACACCATATATTTT. This gives the protein CASSPGPQGISGNTIYF.

J is TRBJ2-7 and V is TRBV10-3; 10 bases are a match to TRBD1. The V gene end was trimmed by 7 bases and the J gene end by 7 bases; junction bases not matched to a gene: 7. The germline V gene encodes CDR1 ENHRY and CDR2 SYGVKD. The CDR3 covers 13 residues. CDR3 residues: CAIKGTGEGEQYF. DNA of the CDR3: TGTGCCATCAAGGGGACAGGGGAAGGGGAGCAGTACTTC.

The V gene is TRBV14, the J gene TRBJ2-5, with 12 nucleotides matching TRBD2. V was clipped by 3 bases and J by 4 bases; unmatched bases: 3. The germline CDR1 and CDR2 sequences are SGHDN and FVKESK. CDR3 length: 15 residues. The CDR3 DNA follows: TGTGCCAGCAGCCACCGGACTAGCGGGGTAGAGACCCAGTACTTC. Amino acids: CASSHRTSGVETQYF.

The chain combines TRBV19 with TRBJ2-2, with 7 positions matching TRBD2. The length of the CDR3 is 16 residues. CDR1 LNHDA and CDR2 SQIVND come from the germline V gene (reference sequence). Trimming at V came to 8 bases and at J to 6 bases, leaving 15 bases not matched to a gene. CDR3 coding DNA: TGTGCCAGTTCCTTCTCCCGTGGGGGGGAAGCCGGGGAGCTGTTTTTT. This sequence encodes CASSFSRGGEAGELFF.

This clone was detected a few times. CDR3 loop: CASSLRTSRRGEQYF. The CDR3 region has the DNA TGTGCCAGCAGCCTCCGGACTAGCCGGCGTGGCGAGCAGTACTTC. V is TRBV3-1 (or the pseudogene TRBV3-2) and J is TRBJ2-7; TRBD2 matches 8 bases. The CDR3 sequence is 15 residues long. With 4 bases clipped from V and 6 bases from J, the junction kept 11 bases outside the gene matches. From germline, CDR1 is LGHDT and CDR2 YNNKEL (reference sequence).

The gene calls are TRBV2 and TRBJ1-1; 8 nucleotides line up with TRBD1. The CDR3 extends over 14 amino acids. Looked up from germline, CDR1 is SNHLY and CDR2 is FYNNEI. Trimming cost V 4 bases and J 5 bases; bases outside gene matches: 6. CDR3 in DNA: TGTGCCAGCAGTGGTCGGACAGGGACGACTGAAGCTTTCTTT. It yields the protein CASSGRTGTTEAFF.

The rearrangement links TRBV6-6 to TRBJ2-3, with D perhaps TRBD1 (6 bases). The CDR3 covers 14 residues. V lost 6 bases and J 0 bases, leaving 10 bases between the germline ends. Germline assignment: CDR1 MNHNY and CDR2 SVGAGI (reference sequence). The CDR3 DNA reads as TGTGCCAGCAGCTCAGGGGCGAGCACAGATACGCAGTATTTT. It specifies CASSSGASTDTQYF.

This clone was detected once. This chain links TRBV19 with TRBJ1-1; possibly TRBD1 for D (5 bases). Trimming cost V 1 base and J 1 base, with 13 bases left between them. This CDR3 spans 16 amino acids. In germline, CDR1 is LNHDA, CDR2 SQIVND (reference sequence). The CDR3 loop reads CASSIGAPGWNTEAFF. The DNA for the CDR3 is TGTGCCAGTAGTATAGGCGCGCCAGGGTGGAACACTGAAGCTTTCTTT. Full variable domain (missing parts from reference TRBV19 and TRBJ1-1): DGGITQSPKYLFRKEGQNVTLSCEQNLNHDAMYWYRQDPGQGLRLIYYSQIVNDFQKGDIAEGYSVSREKKESFPLTVTSAQKNPTAFYLCASSIGAPGWNTEAFFGQGTRLTVV.

The chain has TRBV6-5 and TRBJ1-2; D might be TRBD1 (6 bases). Trimming took off 7 bases at V and 4 bases at J, with 13 bases between the two ends. The germline V gene encodes CDR1 MNHEY and CDR2 SVGAGI. The CDR3 length is 13 residues. The CDR3 DNA reads TGTGCCAGCAAGGACAGTGCGGGCTATGGCTACACCTTC. Encoded protein: CASKDSAGYGYTF.

The chain uses TRBV6-5 and TRBJ2-1, with D tentatively TRBD2 (6 bases). CDR1 is MNHEY, CDR2 SVGAGI, per germline. V dropped 8 bases and J dropped 1 base, with 12 bases sitting between them. The CDR3 is 14 amino acids. The CDR3, as DNA: TGTGCCAGCCACCGGGACTTGTCCTACAATGAGCAGTTCTTC. Translation: CASHRDLSYNEQFF.

This clone showed up just once. The chain recombines TRBV19 with TRBJ2-3; TRBD2 matches at 16 bases. Germline V gene data show CDR1 as LNHDA and CDR2 as SQIVND (reference sequence). With V trimmed by 11 bases and J by 5 bases, 16 bases remained unmatched. The CDR3 runs 18 residues. The CDR3 loop is CASRLSGTSGRGQDTQYF. The DNA of the CDR3 is TGTGCCTCCAGACTTTCCGGGACTAGCGGGAGGGGGCAAGATACGCAGTATTTT.

V gene TRBV30 combines with J gene TRBJ1-5; D not certain. Germline CDR1 GTSNPN, CDR2 SVGIG (reference sequence). The CDR3 is made up of 16 amino acids. V was pared by 0 bases and J by 0 bases, with 12 bases between. CDR3: CAWSVGLLYSNQPQHF. The CDR3 nucleotides read TGTGCCTGGAGTGTCGGACTGCTCTATAGCAATCAGCCCCAGCATTTT.

The CDR3 nucleotides are TGTGCCAGCAGCCTTCGCCGGGACAGGGATGATCAGCCCCAGCATTTT. This codes for CASSLRRDRDDQPQHF. The rearrangement uses TRBV7-8 and TRBJ1-5; TRBD1 aligns across 9 bases. Trimming at V came to 5 bases and at J to 5 bases, leaving 10 bases not matched to a gene. The CDR3 runs 16 residues. Germline CDR1 and CDR2: SGHVS and FQNEAQ.

V and J are TRBV6-1 and TRBJ2-7; TRBD1 matches 11 bases. The CDR3 spans 15 residues. V dropped 2 bases and J dropped 4; count of bases not matched to a gene: 4. Germline-derived CDR1 and CDR2 are MNHNS and SASEGT. CDR3 in DNA: TGTGCCAGCAGTGAACGGGACAGGGGGTTTTACGAGCAGTACTTC. Its protein is CASSERDRGFYEQYF.

The J gene is TRBJ2-7, the V gene TRBV24-1; 8 nucleotides line up with TRBD1. The J segment lost 6 bases and the V segment lost 5 bases, leaving 5 bases of the junction unmatched. The CDR3 length is 13 residues. The V gene's germline CDR1 is KGHDR and CDR2 SFDVKD. This chain's CDR3 is CATSVPRGPEQYF. The CDR3 DNA reads TGTGCCACCAGTGTACCCAGGGGGCCCGAGCAGTACTTC.

The chain has TRBV19 and TRBJ2-2; D is perhaps TRBD1 (5 bases). The germline gives CDR1 LNHDA, CDR2 SQIVND (reference sequence). The V and J ends lost 4 bases and 4 bases respectively, with 10 bases between them. The CDR3 sequence is 14 residues long. CDR3 coding DNA: TGTGCCAGTAGTACCCGCAGGGCCACCGGGGAGCTGTTTTTT. Protein: CASSTRRATGELFF.

Here the CDR3 DNA reads TGTGCCAGCAGCCTAGGGACTAGCGTAGCCAAAAACATTCAGTACTTC. This encodes CASSLGTSVAKNIQYF. J is TRBJ2-4 and V is TRBV3-1 (or the pseudogene TRBV3-2), with 10 nucleotides matching TRBD2. V shed 4 bases and J 0 bases; nucleotides not matched to a gene: 3. CDR3 length: 16 amino acids. Per germline, CDR1 LGHDT and CDR2 YNNKEL (reference sequence).

The chain combines TRBV9 with TRBJ1-4; TRBD1 agrees at 7 bases. Germline values: CDR1 SGDLS, CDR2 YYNGEE. Unmatched junction bases numbered 7, after V lost 3 bases and J lost 5 bases. CDR3 size: 15 residues. As DNA, the CDR3 is TGTGCCAGCAGCGCGACAGGGAGTCCAAATGAAAAACTGTTTTTT. Its protein is CASSATGSPNEKLFF.

This clone was observed many times. The gene calls are TRBV7-9 and TRBJ1-1; TRBD1 matches 7 bases. The CDR3 covers 16 residues. Germline CDR1 reads SEHNR; CDR2 reads FQNEAQ (reference sequence). V lost 1 base to trimming and J lost 5 bases; unmatched junction nucleotides: 10. Here the CDR3 DNA reads TGTGCCAGCAGCTTAGTACCTGACAGGGTTAGGACTGAAGCTTTCTTT. The encoded protein is CASSLVPDRVRTEAFF.

The chain has TRBV4-1 and TRBJ2-2; 9 nucleotides align to TRBD2. This CDR3 is 14 amino acids long. V gave up 8 bases and J gave up 5 bases; unmatched junction bases: 6. CDR1 and CDR2 (germline): MGHRA, YSYEKL. CDR3 sequence (DNA): TGCGCCAGCGGTAGCGGGAGTCGGACCGGGGAGCTGTTTTTT. This translates into CASGSGSRTGELFF.